This TCR beta chain is drawn from a study of cytomegalovirus exposure and HLA in healthy donors. PCR used 60 Vbeta primers and 13 Jbeta primers. Sequencing used immunoSEQ multiplex PCR; TCRdb keeps in-frame clones, though not all of them. The sample lists over 150,000 clones; under 85% were seen once. Remarks on this clone: Its antigen remains unidentified.

Study-wide findings and caveats: In a later analysis, most CMV-associated TCR beta chains appeared HLA-restricted. Earlier analysis found most TCR beta V segments productive about 90% or about 30% of the time. A missense variant in DCLRE1C was later tied to TCR beta V- and J-gene trimming.

The sample was PBMCs. This receptor was obtained from a man aged 50-59 years in good health and CMV-seronegative.

The CDR3 reads CASRPDRRGEKLFF. For the CDR3, the DNA is TGTGCCAGCAGACCTGACAGGCGGGGGGAAAAACTGTTTTTT. The chain couples TRBV28 to TRBJ1-4, with D tentatively TRBD1 (6 bases). V was shortened by 6 bases and J by 8 bases, with 16 bases between the two germline ends. The CDR3 totals 14 residues. Per germline, CDR1 MDHEN and CDR2 SYDVKM.